Reported below is one T cell receptor (beta chain). Antigen: not known. Method: immunoSEQ multiplex PCR; TCRdb's copy keeps in-frame clones and lacks some. The sample has 65,000 to 85,000 clones, approximately 83% seen once. These data are taken from a study of T cell responses to AZD1222 COVID-19 vaccine. Points from the study as a whole: Only after the peak T cell response were repertoires sampled. Nearly half of spike-specific TCRs reportedly target variant regions that are unmutated in the B.1.351 and B.1.1.7 variants.

Germline V gene sequence: CDR1 MNHEY, CDR2 SMNVEV (reference sequence). After removal of 7 bases from V and 2 bases from J, the junction contained 5 bases not matched to a gene. CDR3 size: 14 residues. Here the sequenced sample was peripheral blood, taken 28 days after the second AZD1222 dose. The chain is built from TRBV27 and TRBJ2-1; TRBD2 aligns across 7 bases. The receptor was isolated from an adult who received the AZD1222 COVID-19 vaccine. CDR3 amino acids: CASNAGGAYNEQFF. CDR3 nucleotide sequence: TGTGCCAGCAACGCTGGGGGGGCCTACAATGAGCAGTTCTTC.